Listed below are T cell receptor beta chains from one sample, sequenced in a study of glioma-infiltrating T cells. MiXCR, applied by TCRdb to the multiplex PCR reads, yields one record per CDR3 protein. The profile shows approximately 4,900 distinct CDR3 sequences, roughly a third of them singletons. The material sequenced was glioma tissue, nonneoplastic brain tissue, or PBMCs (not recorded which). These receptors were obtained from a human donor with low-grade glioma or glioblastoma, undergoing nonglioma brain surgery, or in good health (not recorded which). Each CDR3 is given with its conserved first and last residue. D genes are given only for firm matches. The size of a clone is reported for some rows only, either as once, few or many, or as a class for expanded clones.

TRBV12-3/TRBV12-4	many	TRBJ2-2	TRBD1	TGTGCCAGCAGTCCCCGCAGGACAGGGGACACCGGGGAGCTGTTTTTT	CASSPRRTGDTGELFF
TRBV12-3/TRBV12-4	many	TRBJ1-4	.	TGTGCCAGCAGTTTGGCCGGGGGTAATGAAAAACTGTTTTTT	CASSLAGGNEKLFF
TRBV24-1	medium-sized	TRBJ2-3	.	TGTGCCACCAGTGAGAGCGGGAGCACAGATACGCAGTATTTT	CATSESGSTDTQYF
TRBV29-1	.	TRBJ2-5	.	TGCAGCGTTGAGGCCCTCAAGAGGGGGGAGACCCAGTACTTC	CSVEALKRGETQYF
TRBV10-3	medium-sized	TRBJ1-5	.	TGTGCCATCAGTGCCGGCCAAGATCAGCCCCAGCATTTT	CAISAGQDQPQHF
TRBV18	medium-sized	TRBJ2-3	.	TGTGCCAGCTCACCGTGGGAGAAGGTAGATACGCAGTATTTT	CASSPWEKVDTQYF
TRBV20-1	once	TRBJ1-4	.	TGCAGTGCTAGAGGTAGGGACCATAATGAAAAACTGTTTTTT	CSARGRDHNEKLFF
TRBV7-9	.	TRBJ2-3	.	TGTGCCGGCAGCTTATCGGCAGCTTCAGATACGCAGTATTTT	CAGSLSAASDTQYF
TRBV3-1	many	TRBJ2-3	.	TGTGCCAGCAGTCCGAGGGCTGGAGATACGCAGTATTTT	CASSPRAGDTQYF
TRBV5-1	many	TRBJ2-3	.	TGCGCCAGCAGCTCTCCCTATGGGGCCCTAAGCACAGATACGCAGTATTTT	CASSSPYGALSTDTQYF
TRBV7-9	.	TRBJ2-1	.	TGTGCCAGCAGACTAGGGGGGGAGTGGGCGTTAAATGAGCAGTTCTTC	CASRLGGEWALNEQFF
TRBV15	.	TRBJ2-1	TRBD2	TGTGCCACCAGCGGTCAGCCGGGACTAGCGGGTAAGCAGTTCTTC	CATSGQPGLAGKQFF
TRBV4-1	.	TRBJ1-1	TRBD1	TGCGCCAGCAGCCAAGTCCAGGGGGGGACTGAAGCTTTCTTT	CASSQVQGGTEAFF
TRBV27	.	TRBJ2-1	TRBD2	TGTGCCAGCAGTTCTTTGACTAGCGGGAGAGAAAATGAGCAGTTCTTC	CASSSLTSGRENEQFF
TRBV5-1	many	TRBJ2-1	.	TGCGCCAGCAGCTTGGAGGCGGCTAGGGGCAATGAGCAGTTCTTC	CASSLEAARGNEQFF
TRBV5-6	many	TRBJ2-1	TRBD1	TGTGCCAGCAGCTTAGGAGCCGGGACAGGGGCCTACAATGAGCAGTTCTTC	CASSLGAGTGAYNEQFF
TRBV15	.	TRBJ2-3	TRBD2	TGTGACACAGGAGCAAGAAGCGGGGCCATGGCAGATACGCAGTATTTT	CDTGARSGAMADTQYF
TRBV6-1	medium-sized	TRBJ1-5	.	TGTGCCAGCAGGGTTTTACGTCTTAGCAATCAGCCCCAGCATTTT	CASRVLRLSNQPQHF
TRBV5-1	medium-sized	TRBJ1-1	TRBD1	TGCGCCAGCAGCTGGGACAGAAACACTGAAGCTTTCTTT	CASSWDRNTEAFF
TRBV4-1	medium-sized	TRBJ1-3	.	TGCGCCAGCAGCCAAGAAAGGGCCAGTGCCTCTGGAAACACCATATATTTT	CASSQERASASGNTIYF
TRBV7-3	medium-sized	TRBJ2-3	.	TGTGCCAGCAGCTTAACGGGGGGCCCAGATACGCAGTATTTT	CASSLTGGPDTQYF
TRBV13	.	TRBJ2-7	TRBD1	TGTGCCAGCAGCTCCGGGGACAGGGAGGAGCAGTACTTC	CASSSGDREEQYF
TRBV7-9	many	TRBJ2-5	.	TGTGCCAGCAGCTCCGTCTCGCCGGAGACCCAGTACTTC	CASSSVSPETQYF
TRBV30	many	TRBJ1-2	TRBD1	TGTGCCTGGAGTGTATTAAGGAGAGACAGGGCCTATGGCTACACCTTC	CAWSVLRRDRAYGYTF
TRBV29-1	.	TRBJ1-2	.	TGCAGCGTTGAACCCCCCATCTATGGCTACACCTTC	CSVEPPIYGYTF
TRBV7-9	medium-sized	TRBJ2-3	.	TGTGCCAGCAGCTTTAGTACGGAGACAGATACGCAGTATTTT	CASSFSTETDTQYF
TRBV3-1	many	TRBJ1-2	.	TGTGCCAGCAGCGACAAGGACTCTTCAACTAACTATGGCTACACCTTC	CASSDKDSSTNYGYTF
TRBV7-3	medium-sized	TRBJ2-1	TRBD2	TGTGCCAGCAGCCCCGGACTAGGGCTTTTGTATGAGCAGTTCTTC	CASSPGLGLLYEQFF
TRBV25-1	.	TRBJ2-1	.	TGTGCCAGCAGTGAAACGGGGGGCGCGTACAATGAGCAGTCCTTC	CASSETGGAYNEQSF
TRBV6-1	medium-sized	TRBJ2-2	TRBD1	TGTGCCAGCAGTCCAGGGGACAGGGCAGACGGGGAGCTGTTTTTT	CASSPGDRADGELFF
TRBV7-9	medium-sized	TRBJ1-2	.	TGTGCCAGCAGCTCCGGACAAGGCGATGGCTACACCTTC	CASSSGQGDGYTF
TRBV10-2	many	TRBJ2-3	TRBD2	TGCGCCAGCAGTCGAACTAGCGGCACAGATACGCAGTATTTT	CASSRTSGTDTQYF
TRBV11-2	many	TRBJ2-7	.	TGTGCCAGCAGCTTATCAGGGGCTGTGCACGAGCAGTACTTC	CASSLSGAVHEQYF
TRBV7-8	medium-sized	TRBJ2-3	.	TGTGCCAGCCTCAGGGTTGTGGGCACAGATACGCAGTATTTT	CASLRVVGTDTQYF
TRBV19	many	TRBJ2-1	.	TGTGCCAGTAGTACCGGGACAGAGCAGTTCTTC	CASSTGTEQFF